Below, 17 T cell receptor beta chains from the same sample are listed, as sequenced in a study of a mutant IDH1 vaccine in newly diagnosed glioma. TCRdb's copy holds only in-frame clones and misses some; the assay was immunoSEQ multiplex PCR. The sample includes about 42,000 clones, around 85% seen only once; the top ten take over 1.5%. These receptors' antigens are unknown. The time point denotes: week 5, during vaccination. A 20-mer mutant IDH1 peptide at 300 ug was injected subcutaneously with topical imiquimod. The sample here was PBMCs, taken from a glioma patient whose treatment included an IDH1 peptide vaccine. Source of these receptors: a man in his forties with glioma.

The chain employs TRBV5-6 and TRBJ2-6; 8 nucleotides line up with TRBD1. The length of the CDR3 is 17 residues. V trimming: 3 bases; J trimming: 0 bases; junction bases outside the gene matches: 5. Germline V gene data show CDR1 as SGHDT and CDR2 as YYEEEE. The CDR3 DNA follows: TGTGCCAGCAGCTCGGGACAGGCTAACTCTGGGGCCAACGTCCTGACTTTC. It specifies CASSSGQANSGANVLTF. Filled out from reference TRBV5-6 and TRBJ2-6, the complete variable domain reads DAGVTQSPTHLIKTRGQQVTLRCSPKSGHDTVSWYQQALGQGPQFIFQYYEEEERQRGNFPDRFSGHQFPNYSSELNVNALLLGDSALYLCASSSGQANSGANVLTFGAGSRLTVL.

This chain uses TRBV19 with TRBJ2-7; 12 bases match TRBD2. The CDR3 totals 15 residues. Germline trimming cut 7 bases from V and 1 base from J; bases unmatched to any gene: 5. The germline gives CDR1 LNHDA, CDR2 SQIVND (reference sequence). CDR3 loop: CASTETSGGSYEQYF. The CDR3, as DNA: TGTGCCAGTACCGAGACTAGCGGGGGTTCCTACGAGCAGTACTTC.

This chain uses TRBV6-5 with TRBJ2-2, with TRBD2 identical over 7 bases. This CDR3 has 14 residues. Germline V lookup: CDR1 MNHEY, CDR2 SVGAGI. The junction had 10 bases not matched to a gene; V was cut back by 11 bases and J by 4 bases. In nucleotides, the CDR3 is TGTGCCTCCGAGGGAGGGTTTGGCACCGGGGAGCTGTTTTTT. Amino acids: CASEGGFGTGELFF.

The chain carries TRBV19 and TRBJ2-7; D is undetermined. Trimming stripped 2 bases from V and 2 bases from J, with 7 bases between. This CDR3 contains 13 residues. CDR1 is LNHDA, CDR2 SQIVND, per germline (reference sequence). CDR3 amino acids: CASSITAPYEQYF. The DNA of the CDR3 is TGTGCCAGTAGTATAACAGCTCCCTACGAGCAGTACTTC.

The gene calls are TRBV19 and TRBJ1-5, with 8 positions matching TRBD1. Germline CDR1 reads LNHDA; CDR2 reads SQIVND (reference sequence). The CDR3 has 14 amino acids. V was pared by 4 bases and J by 7 bases, with 6 bases of the junction left unmatched. CDR3 protein: CASSRTGSEQPQHF. The DNA of the CDR3 is TGTGCCAGTAGTAGGACAGGGAGTGAGCAGCCCCAGCATTTT.

The rearrangement joins TRBV10-3 to TRBJ2-7; 8 bases are a match to TRBD1. The CDR3 has 13 amino acids. Looked up from germline, CDR1 is ENHRY and CDR2 is SYGVKD. The V segment lost 2 bases and the J segment 7 bases; nucleotides outside the gene matches: 4. CDR3 DNA: TGTGCCATCAGTGAGACTCGGGACAGGGAGCAGTACTTC. It specifies CAISETRDREQYF.

A remark on this clone: At the DNA level, this CDR3 is encoded by other sequences in the same sample as well. The rearrangement uses TRBV18 and TRBJ1-5; perhaps TRBD1 as D (5 bases). Germline lookup yields CDR1 KGHSH and CDR2 LQKENI. With 3 bases removed from V and 4 bases from J, the gap between germline ends came to 10 bases. The CDR3 has 14 residues. Here the CDR3 reads CASSPRDGNQPQHF. CDR3 in DNA: TGTGCCAGCTCACCGAGGGACGGTAATCAGCCCCAGCATTTT.

This chain links TRBV28 with TRBJ1-1; D not certain. This CDR3 contains 13 residues. V gave up 6 bases and J gave up 7 bases, with 15 bases separating them. Germline V lookup: CDR1 MDHEN, CDR2 SYDVKM. CDR3 sequence reads: CASRPRPRDEAFF. In DNA, the CDR3 is TGTGCCAGCAGGCCTCGCCCTAGGGATGAAGCTTTCTTT.

The chain is built from TRBV5-1 and TRBJ2-3; 15 bases match TRBD2. Germline V gene data show CDR1 as SGHRS and CDR2 as YFSETQ. J lost 5 bases, V lost 4 bases, and 5 bases had no gene match. This CDR3 has 16 amino acids. CDR3 DNA sequence: TGCGCCAGCAGCGTAGGGACTAGCGGGGGGATAGATACGCAGTATTTT. Translated: CASSVGTSGGIDTQYF.

This clone was seen more than once but under ten times. The CDR3 bases are TGCGCCAGCAGCTTAGGTTATCAACCACAAGAGACCCAGTACTTC. Encoded protein: CASSLGYQPQETQYF. V is TRBV4-3 and J is TRBJ2-5; no clear D gene. Germline CDR1 LGHNA, CDR2 YSLEER. The CDR3 loop spans 15 amino acids. V shed 5 bases and J shed 2 bases, with 15 bases lying between them.

V is TRBV7-9 and J is TRBJ2-7; maybe TRBD1 (5 bases). V was cut by 5 bases and J by 5 bases, with 10 bases left in between. This CDR3 spans 12 amino acids. Germline CDR1 is SEHNR and CDR2 is FQNEAQ (reference sequence). The CDR3, as DNA: TGTGCCAGCAGCATCCAGGGAAACGAGCAGTACTTC. Amino acids: CASSIQGNEQYF.

The V and J genes are TRBV5-1 and TRBJ1-5; TRBD1 agrees at 8 bases. This CDR3 comprises 13 residues. CDR1 and CDR2 from the germline V gene are SGHRS and YFSETQ. Trimming took 4 bases from V and 8 from J; bases not matched to a gene: 5. As DNA, the CDR3 is TGCGCCAGCAGCGTAAAACAGGGGGAGCCCCAGCATTTT. Translation gives CASSVKQGEPQHF.

The V and J genes are TRBV11-2 and TRBJ1-1, with 7 bases matching TRBD1. V lost 2 bases to trimming and J lost 4 bases; unmatched junction nucleotides: 4. The length of the CDR3 is 14 residues. The V gene's germline CDR1 is SGHAT and CDR2 FQNNGV. DNA for the CDR3: TGTGCCAGCAGCTTAAGAACAGGGGCCACTGAAGCTTTCTTT. Its translation is CASSLRTGATEAFF. Full variable domain (remainder filled in from reference TRBV11-2 and TRBJ1-1): EAGVAQSPRYKIIEKRQSVAFWCNPISGHATLYWYQQILGQGPKLLIQFQNNGVVDDSQLPKDRFSAERLKGVDSTLKIQPAKLEDSAVYLCASSLRTGATEAFFGQGTRLTVV.

The chain uses TRBV5-8 and TRBJ2-5; 9 bases map to TRBD2. The end of the DNA is better explained by TRBJ2-7, so the J call may be wrong. Germline-derived CDR1 and CDR2 are SGHTS and YDEGEE. The CDR3 spans 16 residues. In nucleotides, the CDR3 is TGTGCCAGCAGCTTCGGTTTCGGGGCGGGAGGGTACGAGCAGTACTTC. Its translation is CASSFGFGAGGYEQYF.

This clone was seen only once. The gene calls are TRBV5-1 and TRBJ2-2; D remains ambiguous. Germline values: CDR1 SGHRS, CDR2 YFSETQ. The length of the CDR3 is 14 residues. The V and J ends lost 5 bases and 0 bases respectively, with 8 bases between them. This CDR3 reads CASRYTTNTGELFF. Here the CDR3 DNA reads TGCGCCAGCAGATACACGACGAACACCGGGGAGCTGTTTTTT.

The chain joins TRBV20-1 to TRBJ2-5, with D perhaps matching TRBD1 or TRBD2 (6 bases each). The V gene lost 7 bases and the J gene lost 4 bases, with 10 bases spanning the gap. Germline CDR1 and CDR2: DFQATT and SNEGSKA (reference sequence). The CDR3 spans 11 residues. In DNA form, the CDR3 reads TGCAGTGTTGAGGGGGGAGAGACCCAGTACTTC. Translation: CSVEGGETQYF.

The chain employs TRBV6-6 and TRBJ2-4; D is possibly TRBD1 (5 bases). Per the germline V gene, CDR1 is MNHNY and CDR2 is SVGAGI (reference sequence). V gave up 6 bases and J gave up 0 bases, with 15 bases separating them. The CDR3 is 16 amino acids. CDR3 in DNA: TGTGCCAGCAGGTCACAGGAGATTGGAGCCAAAAACATTCAGTACTTC. This codes for CASRSQEIGAKNIQYF.